This is a list of T cell receptor beta chains from one sample in a study of cytomegalovirus exposure and HLA in healthy donors. The assay was immunoSEQ multiplex PCR, and TCRdb's table has in-frame clones only and misses some. Of 110,000 or so clones detected, about 85% appear once; the ten largest clones hold approximately 3%. The sequencing input was PBMCs. The source is a woman younger than 35 in good health and CMV-seronegative. CDR3s include the opening cysteine and the closing phenylalanine or tryptophan. The D gene is left open where the match is weak. Rows may omit the clone size; those that give it use once, few, many or a size class.

-	TRBJ1-2	once	TRBV19	CASSMRGELSYGYTF	TGTGCCAGTAGTATGCGGGGGGAACTAAGCTATGGCTACACCTTC
-	TRBJ2-3	-	TRBV5-1	CASSPGQGESYF	TGCGCCAGCAGCCCTGGACAAGGAGAGTCGTATTTT
-	TRBJ2-5	-	TRBV2	CASSTNDGVQETQYF	TGTGCCAGCAGTACTAATGACGGGGTGCAAGAGACCCAGTACTTC
TRBD1	TRBJ1-1	-	TRBV2	CASRVPQGAKTEAFF	TGTGCCAGCAGGGTCCCACAGGGGGCAAAAACTGAAGCTTTCTTT
TRBD2	TRBJ2-3	-	TRBV30	CAWSTLAADTQYF	TGTGCCTGGAGTACACTAGCGGCAGATACGCAGTATTTT
-	TRBJ2-3	once	TRBV15	CATSRDAGAADTQYF	TGTGCCACCAGCAGAGATGCCGGAGCGGCAGATACGCAGTATTTT
-	TRBJ1-2	-	TRBV6-1	CASSGPQGGPTYGYTF	TGTGCCAGCAGTGGGCCACAGGGCGGACCCACCTATGGCTACACCTTC
TRBD1	TRBJ2-5	-	TRBV28	CASSSTGGWETQYF	TGTGCCAGCAGTTCTACAGGGGGGTGGGAGACCCAGTACTTC
-	TRBJ2-2	-	TRBV4-2	CASSPLLVAVYTGELFF	TGTGCCAGCAGTCCCCTCCTAGTTGCGGTTTACACCGGGGAGCTGTTTTTT
-	TRBJ2-1	-	TRBV29-1	CSVEGRLDVVQFF	TGCAGCGTTGAGGGCAGGCTGGATGTCGTTCAATTCTTC
TRBD1	TRBJ2-7	-	TRBV30	CAFGAGGNEQYF	TGTGCCTTTGGGGCAGGGGGCAACGAGCAGTACTTC
-	TRBJ2-5	-	TRBV4-1	CASSQDSRREETQYF	TGCGCCAGCAGCCAAGATAGCCGGCGGGAAGAGACCCAGTACTTC
-	TRBJ1-4	-	TRBV6-5	CASREYRNSNEKLFF	TGTGCCAGCCGCGAGTACAGGAACTCTAATGAAAAACTGTTTTTT
-	TRBJ2-7	-	TRBV29-1	CSVEDRGSPYEQYF	TGCAGCGTTGAAGATCGCGGCAGTCCCTACGAGCAGTACTTC
TRBD1	TRBJ1-1	-	TRBV18	CASSPTGLSTEAFF	TGTGCCAGCTCACCGACAGGGTTATCCACTGAAGCTTTCTTT
TRBD1	TRBJ1-1	-	TRBV2	CASLRDRGVAFF	TGTGCCAGCCTCCGGGACAGGGGGGTAGCTTTCTTT
-	TRBJ1-4	-	TRBV28	CASSLWRRENEKLFF	TGTGCCAGCAGTTTATGGCGCAGGGAAAACGAAAAACTGTTTTTT
TRBD1	TRBJ1-1	-	TRBV10-3	CAISWTGNTEAFF	TGTGCCATCTCCTGGACAGGGAACACTGAAGCTTTCTTT
TRBD1	TRBJ2-5	-	TRBV5-1	CASSAVTGIQETQYF	TGCGCCAGCAGCGCAGTGACAGGGATCCAAGAGACCCAGTACTTC
-	TRBJ2-5	-	TRBV7-8	CASSLGRYQETQYF	TGTGCCAGCAGCTTAGGCAGGTACCAAGAGACCCAGTACTTC
-	TRBJ2-7	-	TRBV10-3	CAISEEGAVYEQYF	TGTGCCATCAGTGAGGAAGGGGCCGTCTACGAGCAGTACTTC
-	TRBJ2-2	-	TRBV27	CASSLPPGTPNTGELFF	TGTGCCAGCAGTTTACCCCCCGGGACACCGAACACCGGGGAGCTGTTTTTT
-	TRBJ2-7	-	TRBV2	CASLRTGSSYEQYF	TGTGCCAGCCTCCGAACAGGGAGCTCCTACGAGCAGTACTTC
TRBD1	TRBJ1-2	-	TRBV30	CAWRRSGTGGYGYTF	TGTGCCTGGAGACGTTCCGGGACAGGGGGGTATGGCTACACCTTC
TRBD2	TRBJ2-7	-	TRBV7-8	CASSSTGWTSGGAYEQYF	TGTGCCAGCAGCTCTACCGGGTGGACTAGCGGGGGGGCTTACGAGCAGTACTTC
-	TRBJ2-7	-	TRBV25-1	CASSETRTASPYEQYF	TGTGCCAGCAGTGAAACCCGAACAGCTTCCCCCTACGAGCAGTACTTC
-	TRBJ2-5	-	TRBV7-9	CASSLGGWIETQYF	TGTGCCAGCAGCTTAGGAGGTTGGATAGAGACCCAGTACTTC
-	TRBJ2-3	-	TRBV13	CASSLELDTQYF	TGTGCCAGCAGCTTAGAACTAGATACGCAGTATTTT
TRBD2	TRBJ2-1	-	TRBV27	CASSPRLAGDNEQFF	TGTGCCAGCAGTCCGCGACTAGCGGGGGACAATGAGCAGTTCTTC
-	TRBJ2-5	-	TRBV6-1	CASSENSGSVETQYF	TGTGCCAGCAGTGAAAATTCAGGGTCTGTGGAGACCCAGTACTTC
TRBD1	TRBJ1-6	-	TRBV28	CASSLIDRDDSPLHF	TGTGCCAGCAGTTTGATTGACAGGGACGATTCACCCCTCCACTTT
TRBD1	TRBJ1-6	-	TRBV4-1	CASSHQGVNSPLHF	TGCGCCAGCAGCCATCAGGGGGTAAATTCACCCCTCCACTTT
TRBD2	TRBJ2-3	-	TRBV5-4	CASSLGAGSTDTQYF	TGTGCCAGCAGCTTGGGAGCGGGGAGCACAGATACGCAGTATTTT
TRBD1	TRBJ1-2	once	TRBV5-4	CASSRDRGSNYGYTF	TGTGCCAGCAGCCGGGACAGGGGATCTAACTATGGCTACACCTTC
TRBD2	TRBJ2-7	-	TRBV7-8	CASSLDGGYEQYF	TGTGCCAGCAGCCTAGACGGGGGGTACGAGCAGTACTTC
TRBD1	TRBJ1-5	-	TRBV10-2	CASSAQGAGQPQHF	TGCGCCAGCAGTGCTCAGGGGGCCGGTCAGCCCCAGCATTTT
-	TRBJ2-5	-	TRBV10-3	CAISRQLQETQYF	TGTGCCATATCACGACAGTTACAAGAGACCCAGTACTTC
-	TRBJ1-5	-	TRBV30	CAWSAPPQTHHQPQHF	TGTGCCTGGAGTGCTCCCCCACAGACCCATCATCAGCCCCAGCATTTT
-	TRBJ1-5	-	TRBV6-1	CASSEGGHPLQAQHF	TGTGCCAGCAGTGAAGGGGGACATCCACTACAGGCCCAGCATTTT
TRBD1	TRBJ1-5	-	TRBV7-9	CASSLDREGQPQHF	TGTGCCAGCAGCCTGGACAGGGAAGGTCAGCCCCAGCATTTT
TRBD1	TRBJ1-6	-	TRBV27	CASSLGTVMGSPLHF	TGTGCCAGCAGTTTGGGGACAGTTATGGGATCACCCCTCCACTTT
TRBD1	TRBJ1-4	-	TRBV9	CASSPRQGMGEKLFF	TGTGCCAGCAGCCCCCGACAGGGTATGGGTGAAAAACTGTTTTTT
-	TRBJ1-1	-	TRBV4-1	CASSQPKLGQLLRGTEAFF	TGCGCCAGCAGCCAACCCAAACTCGGACAGCTCTTGAGGGGGACTGAAGCTTTCTTT
-	TRBJ1-1	-	TRBV15	CATSRFGGAGTEAFF	TGTGCCACCAGCAGATTTGGAGGCGCGGGGACTGAAGCTTTCTTT
-	TRBJ2-1	-	TRBV13	CASSSIALNLEQFF	TGTGCCAGCAGCTCGATAGCCCTAAATCTTGAGCAGTTCTTC
TRBD2	TRBJ2-1	-	TRBV9	CASSGAGGKNYNEQFF	TGTGCCAGCAGCGGAGCGGGGGGCAAGAACTACAATGAGCAGTTCTTC
-	TRBJ2-1	-	TRBV30	CAWSVRVGEQFF	TGTGCCTGGAGTGTAAGAGTTGGTGAGCAGTTCTTC
-	TRBJ1-2	-	TRBV5-8	CASSSGKGEIGYTF	TGTGCCAGCAGCTCCGGAAAGGGGGAAATTGGCTACACCTTC
-	TRBJ1-1	-	TRBV6-5	CASSWGRWTATEAFF	TGTGCCAGCAGTTGGGGACGGTGGACAGCCACTGAAGCTTTCTTT
TRBD1	TRBJ2-2	-	TRBV10-1	CASSEGTGATGELFF	TGCGCCAGCAGTGAGGGGACAGGGGCCACCGGGGAGCTGTTTTTT